A selection of T cell receptor beta chains follows, all from one sample in a study of T-cell memory formation after mild COVID-19. TCRdb fed the 5' RACE reads into MiXCR, producing one record per CDR3 protein. In the table there are about 84,000 distinct CDR3 sequences, approximately 15% of which are singletons. Sequenced material: PBMCs or a T cell subset sorted from them (not recorded which). These receptors were obtained from an adult woman who had mild COVID-19 (a few samples of this study predate the infection). Cell type and time point are not known. Each CDR3 is given with its conserved first and last residue. The order of the fields is J gene, clone size, V gene, CDR3 protein. Only part of the rows carry a size: once, few, many, or a class if the clone is expanded.

TRBJ2-7	few	TRBV7-8	CASSSVGGSEQYF
TRBJ2-3	.	TRBV7-8	CASSLVTSGGLSTDTQYF
TRBJ1-2	few	TRBV12-3/TRBV12-4	CASCGISGYTF
TRBJ1-5	.	TRBV5-1	CASSPTGWNQPQHF
TRBJ2-3	few	TRBV4-2	CASSQDLAGGTDTQYF
TRBJ2-7	few	TRBV27	CASSPWDGSSYEQYF
TRBJ2-7	.	TRBV4-3	CASSQGTGTAFLEQYF
TRBJ1-3	.	TRBV4-3	CASSQDNGELSGNTIYF
TRBJ2-7	many	TRBV27	CASSSMVASYEQYF
TRBJ2-6	.	TRBV27	CASSWTGNDVLTF
TRBJ2-7	few	TRBV9	CASSPFGVGTGFYEQYF
TRBJ1-2	few	TRBV7-9	CASSLAGQVEDYGYTF
TRBJ2-1	.	TRBV4-2	CASSQRLAEQFF
TRBJ1-5	.	TRBV4-3	CASSQDYLTTLTVRIQPQHF
TRBJ1-6	.	TRBV5-1	CASSLAGTESSPIHF
TRBJ2-7	.	TRBV2	CASIPIRQNVGREQYF
TRBJ2-7	few	TRBV19	CASQLGSFYEQYF
TRBJ2-3	.	TRBV5-1	CASSSSTSGGPTDTQYF
TRBJ2-7	many	TRBV7-9	CASSGNTAVPPYEQYF